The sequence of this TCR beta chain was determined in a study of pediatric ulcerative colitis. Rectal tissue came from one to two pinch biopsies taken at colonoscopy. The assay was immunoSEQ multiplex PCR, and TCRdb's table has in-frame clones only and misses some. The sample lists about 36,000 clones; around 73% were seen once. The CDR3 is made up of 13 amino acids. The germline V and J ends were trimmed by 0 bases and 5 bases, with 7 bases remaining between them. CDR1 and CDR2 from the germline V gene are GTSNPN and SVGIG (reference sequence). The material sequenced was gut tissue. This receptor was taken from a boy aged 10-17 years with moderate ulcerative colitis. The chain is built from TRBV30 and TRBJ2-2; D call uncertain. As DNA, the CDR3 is TGTGCCTGGAGTGTCATGGCGACCGGGGAGCTGTTTTTT. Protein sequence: CAWSVMATGELFF.